This record concerns one TCR beta chain sequence. The sample is drawn from a study of blood T cell repertoires in COVID-19. In the study overall: The United States, Italy and Spain provided the acute and convalescent COVID-19 samples. From T cells, B-cell-depleted T cells, or PBMCs came the material, which was cDNA or gDNA.

Profiled with immunoSEQ multiplex PCR; TCRdb holds only in-frame clones, not every one. The repertoire holds around 150,000 clones, about 86% seen once, with roughly 3.3% in the top ten. The CDR3 consists of 13 residues. CDR1 and CDR2 from the germline V gene are SGHAT and FQDESV (reference sequence). The V and J ends lost 5 bases and 9 bases, in that order; junction bases with no gene match: 7. This clonotype originated in a man aged 65 to 85 with acute or convalescent COVID-19. The sequenced sample was peripheral blood. This chain links TRBV11-1 with TRBJ2-5; 9 bases align to TRBD1. The CDR3 is CASSIGQGSSQYF. CDR3 coding DNA: TGTGCCAGCAGCATAGGACAGGGGTCTTCCCAGTACTTC.